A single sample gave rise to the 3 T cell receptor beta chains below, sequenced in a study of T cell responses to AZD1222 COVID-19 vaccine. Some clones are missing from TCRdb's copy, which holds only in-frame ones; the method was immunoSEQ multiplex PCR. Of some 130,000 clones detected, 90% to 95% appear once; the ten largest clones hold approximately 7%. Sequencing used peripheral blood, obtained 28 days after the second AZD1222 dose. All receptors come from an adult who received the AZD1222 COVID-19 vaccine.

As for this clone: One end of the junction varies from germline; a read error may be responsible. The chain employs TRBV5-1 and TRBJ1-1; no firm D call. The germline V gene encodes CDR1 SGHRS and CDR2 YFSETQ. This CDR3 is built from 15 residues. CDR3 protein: CASSLIWDKNTEAFF. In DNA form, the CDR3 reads TGCGCGAGCAGCCTGATCTGGGATAAGAACACTGAAGCTTTCTTT.

The CDR3 reads CAWSQGGIGQYF. The CDR3, as DNA: TGTGCCTGGAGTCAGGGGGGAATTGGGCAGTACTTC. The chain links TRBV30 to TRBJ2-7; tentative D call: TRBD1 (7 bases). The CDR3 consists of 12 residues. CDR1 and CDR2 (germline): GTSNPN, SVGIG (reference sequence). V lost 2 bases and J lost 9, with 14 bases in between.

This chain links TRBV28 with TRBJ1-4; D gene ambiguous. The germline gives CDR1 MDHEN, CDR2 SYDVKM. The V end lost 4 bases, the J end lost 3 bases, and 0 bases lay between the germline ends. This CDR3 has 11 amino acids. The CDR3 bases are TGTGCCAGCAGTTCTAATGAAAAACTGTTTTTT. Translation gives CASSSNEKLFF.